The T cell receptor (beta chain) described here comes from a study of blood T cell repertoires in COVID-19. Repertoires were generated with immunoSEQ multiplex PCR, while TCRdb's copy carries only in-frame clones and drops some. The table records 240,000 or so clones, roughly 90% of them present only once. V was cut by 3 bases and J by 0 bases, with 12 bases left in between. This CDR3 region has 16 residues. Germline CDR1 is LGHDT and CDR2 is YNNKEL (reference sequence). The source of this sequence is a woman aged 25 to 45 with acute or convalescent COVID-19. The rearrangement links TRBV3-1 (or the pseudogene TRBV3-2) to TRBJ2-4; the D gene is possibly TRBD1 (5 bases). Sequenced sample: peripheral blood. In nucleotides, the CDR3 is TGTGCCAGCAGCCAGCAGGGTAAGATAGCCAAAAACATTCAGTACTTC. Encoded protein: CASSQQGKIAKNIQYF.